The rows below give T cell receptor beta chains drawn from one sample of a study of technical replicates of blood from a handful of donors. Method: immunoSEQ multiplex PCR; TCRdb's copy keeps in-frame clones and lacks some. Among approximately 79,000 clones listed, approximately 95% were seen once. The sample taken for sequencing was T cells isolated from PBMCs. The receptors come from a human donor in good health. Each CDR3 is given with its conserved first and last residue. A D gene is named only where the DNA matches it firmly. Only some rows state a clone size, as once, few, many or a class for expanded clones.

d_gene,abundance,v_gene,j_gene,CDR3aa,CDR3nt
TRBD1,.,TRBV19,TRBJ1-4,CASRNRGYEKLFF,TGTGCCAGTAGAAACAGGGGATATGAAAAACTGTTTTTT
TRBD1,.,TRBV28,TRBJ1-5,CASSQGRTGASNQPQHF,TGTGCCAGCAGTCAGGGCCGGACAGGAGCAAGCAATCAGCCCCAGCATTTT
TRBD2,.,TRBV5-1,TRBJ2-1,CASSFPGGEQFF,TGCGCCAGCAGCTTCCCGGGAGGTGAGCAGTTCTTC
TRBD1,.,TRBV7-3,TRBJ1-1,CASSFGTGDTEAFF,TGTGCCAGCAGCTTTGGGACAGGGGACACTGAAGCTTTCTTT
.,once,TRBV12-2,TRBJ1-4,CASRSGAQGNEKLFF,TGTGCAAGTCGCTCAGGAGCACAGGGAAATGAAAAACTGTTTTTT
.,.,TRBV11-3,TRBJ1-4,CASSETANEKLFF,TGTGCCAGCAGCGAGACAGCTAATGAAAAACTGTTTTTT
.,.,TRBV19,TRBJ2-4,CASSMEGSSSRGQYF,TGTGCCAGCTCAATGGAGGGTAGCAGCTCCCGCGGTCAGTACTTC
TRBD1,.,TRBV27,TRBJ1-2,CASSPFGDRRHYGYTF,TGTGCCAGCAGTCCCTTCGGGGACAGGCGACACTATGGCTACACCTTC
.,.,TRBV12-5,TRBJ1-6,CASCLRPGGYNSPLHF,TGTGCTAGTTGCTTGCGGCCAGGAGGTTATAATTCACCCCTCCACTTT
TRBD1,.,TRBV7-9,TRBJ1-4,CASTTGTAHEKLFF,TGTGCCAGCACCACCGGGACAGCGCATGAAAAACTGTTTTTT
TRBD1,once,TRBV30,TRBJ1-4,CAWGIKGAREKLFF,TGTGCCTGGGGTATTAAGGGGGCGCGGGAAAAACTGTTTTTT
.,.,TRBV5-8,TRBJ2-7,CASSRYSGVSYEQYF,TGTGCCAGCAGCCGGTATTCCGGGGTCAGCTACGAGCAGTACTTC
TRBD2,.,TRBV5-1,TRBJ2-7,CASSVRDYSYEQYF,TGCGCCAGCAGCGTCCGGGACTACTCCTACGAGCAGTACTTC
.,.,TRBV5-4,TRBJ2-4,CASSSHPWDMENIQYF,TGTGCCAGCAGCTCGCATCCCTGGGACATGGAAAACATTCAGTACTTC
.,.,TRBV5-5,TRBJ2-3,CASSLDHADTQYF,TGTGCCAGCAGCTTGGATCACGCGGATACGCAGTATTTT
.,.,TRBV19,TRBJ1-2,CASRQGLDYGYTF,TGTGCCAGTAGGCAGGGTCTCGACTATGGCTACACCTTC
.,.,TRBV4-2,TRBJ2-1,CASSQEAAEGNEQFF,TGTGCCAGCAGCCAAGAGGCTGCGGAGGGAAATGAGCAGTTCTTC
.,once,TRBV28,TRBJ1-5,CASIYRVGQPQHF,TGTGCCAGCATCTACAGGGTAGGTCAGCCCCAGCATTTT